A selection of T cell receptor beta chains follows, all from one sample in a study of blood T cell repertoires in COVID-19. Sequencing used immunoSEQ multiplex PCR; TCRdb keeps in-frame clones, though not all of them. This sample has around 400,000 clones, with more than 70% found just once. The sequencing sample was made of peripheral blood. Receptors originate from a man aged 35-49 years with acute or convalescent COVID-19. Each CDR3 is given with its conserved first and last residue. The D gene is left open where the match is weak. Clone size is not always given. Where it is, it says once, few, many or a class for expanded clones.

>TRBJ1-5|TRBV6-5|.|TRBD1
TGTGCCAGCAGTCGTGCCCCAGGGGGCGATCAGCCCCAGCATTTT
CASSRAPGGDQPQHF
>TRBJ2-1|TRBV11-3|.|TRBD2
TGTGCCAGCAGCGCGTACACTAGCGAGTCCTACAATGAGCAGTTCTTC
CASSAYTSESYNEQFF
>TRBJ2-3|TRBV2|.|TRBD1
TGTGCCAGCAGTGAAGACAGGGGAAAAACAGATACGCAGTATTTT
CASSEDRGKTDTQYF
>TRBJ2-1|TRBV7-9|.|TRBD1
TGTGCCAGCAGCCATATAGGACAGGGATCCTTCAATGAGCAGTTCTTC
CASSHIGQGSFNEQFF
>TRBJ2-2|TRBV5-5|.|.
TGTGCCAGCAACAGGGCCGGGGAGCTGTTTTTT
CASNRAGELFF
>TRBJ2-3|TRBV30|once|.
TGTGCCTGGAGTAATCAGGGGGATACGCAGTATTTT
CAWSNQGDTQYF
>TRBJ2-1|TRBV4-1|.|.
TGCGCCAGCAGCCAAGGGGCGGGGAAAAACAATGAGCAGTTCTTC
CASSQGAGKNNEQFF
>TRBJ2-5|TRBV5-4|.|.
TGTGCCAGCAGCTCCGGGGAACCAGAGACCCAGTACTTC
CASSSGEPETQYF
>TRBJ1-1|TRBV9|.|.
TGTGCCAGCAGCGTAGAGGGACGGGGGGACACTGAAGCTTTCTTT
CASSVEGRGDTEAFF
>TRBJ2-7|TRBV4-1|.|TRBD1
TGCGCCAGCAGCCAACCGTCGAGAGGACAGGCTAGGTACGAGCAGTACTTC
CASSQPSRGQARYEQYF
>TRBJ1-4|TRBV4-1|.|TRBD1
TGCGCCAGCAGCCAAGCCGGGACAGGGGGCGAGGCTAATGAAAAACTGTTTTTT
CASSQAGTGGEANEKLFF
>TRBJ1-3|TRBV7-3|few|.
TGTGCCAGCAGCCTAGGGACGGGGGCTGGAAACACCATATATTTT
CASSLGTGAGNTIYF
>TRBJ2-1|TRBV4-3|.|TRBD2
TGCGCCAGCAGCCAGGACGCGGGGGGTCGCTCCTACAATGAGCAGTTCTTC
CASSQDAGGRSYNEQFF
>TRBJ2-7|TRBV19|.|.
TGTGCCAGTAGTCAGACAGTGAGCTCCTACGAGCAGTACTTC
CASSQTVSSYEQYF
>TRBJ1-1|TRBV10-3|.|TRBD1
TGTGCCATCAGTGAGTCTATGGACAGGGTTACTGAAGCTTTCTTT
CAISESMDRVTEAFF
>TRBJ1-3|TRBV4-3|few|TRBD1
TGCGCCAGCAGCCAGGGAGGGACAGGGGGTGGAAACACCATATATTTT
CASSQGGTGGGNTIYF
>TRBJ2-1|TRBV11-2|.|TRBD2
TGTGCCAGCAGTTTCGGGGGGACTAGAATACCCAATGAGCAGTTCTTC
CASSFGGTRIPNEQFF
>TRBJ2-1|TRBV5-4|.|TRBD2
TGTGCCAGCAGCCGAGCGGGAGAGGTATACAATGAGCAGTTCTTC
CASSRAGEVYNEQFF
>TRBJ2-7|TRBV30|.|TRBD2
TGTGCCTGGCGGGGGGGTAGCTCCTACGAGCAGTACTTC
CAWRGGSSYEQYF
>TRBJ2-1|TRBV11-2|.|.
TGTGCCAGCAGCTTAGGGCCCCTAGGGCGGGAACTCTACAATGAGCAGTTCTTC
CASSLGPLGRELYNEQFF
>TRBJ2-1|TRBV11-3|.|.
TGTGCCAGCAGCCCACCTAGCTCCGGTGAGCAGTTCTTC
CASSPPSSGEQFF
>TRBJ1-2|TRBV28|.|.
TGTGCCAGCAGTTTATCCCGGGGTGGCTACACCTTC
CASSLSRGGYTF
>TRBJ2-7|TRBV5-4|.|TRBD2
TGTGCCAGCAGCCGGCGGGACTACTCCTACGAGCAGTACTTC
CASSRRDYSYEQYF
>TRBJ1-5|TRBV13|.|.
TGTGCCAGCAGCTTAGGTATGTCCCCCCAGCCCCAGCATTTT
CASSLGMSPQPQHF
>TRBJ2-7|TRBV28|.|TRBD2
TGTGCCAGCAGTTTGACTAGCGGGAGCGTTGAGTACTACGAGCAGTACTTC
CASSLTSGSVEYYEQYF
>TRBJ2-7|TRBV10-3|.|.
TGTGCCATCAGTGAAGGGCAGGGGTTAACAGGGCAGCAGTACTTC
CAISEGQGLTGQQYF
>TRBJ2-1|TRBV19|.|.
TGTGCCAGTAGTTCCGGGAAACTGACTCTCAATGAGCAGTTCTTC
CASSSGKLTLNEQFF
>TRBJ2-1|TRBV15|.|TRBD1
TGTGCCACCAGCGGTCGAGGACAGGGGAGGAAGGACGAGCAGTTCTTC
CATSGRGQGRKDEQFF
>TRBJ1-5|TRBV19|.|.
TGTGCCAGTAGTAGTCCGGGCAGGGATCAGCCCCAGCATTTT
CASSSPGRDQPQHF
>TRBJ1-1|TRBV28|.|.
TGTGCCAGCAGTTTATGGCAGGACACTGAAGCTTTCTTT
CASSLWQDTEAFF
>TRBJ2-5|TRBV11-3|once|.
TGTGCCAGCAGCTTCCTCCAAGAGACCCAGTACTTC
CASSFLQETQYF
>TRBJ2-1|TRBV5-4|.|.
TGTGCCAGCAGCTTGGTCGGAGGAAGGGAGCAGTTCTTC
CASSLVGGREQFF
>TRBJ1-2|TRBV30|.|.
TGTGCCTGGAGTCAAGGGAGGGACAATTATGGCTACACCTTC
CAWSQGRDNYGYTF
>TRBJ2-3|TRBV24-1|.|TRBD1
TGTGCCACCAGTGATCAAACAGGGGAAGATACGCAGTATTTT
CATSDQTGEDTQYF
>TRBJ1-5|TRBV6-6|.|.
TGTGCCAGCAGTTACGGGGGGGGTCGCCCCCAGCATTTT
CASSYGGGRPQHF
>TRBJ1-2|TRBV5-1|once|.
TGCGCCAGCAGCCCCCGGTCTAACTATGGCTACACCTTC
CASSPRSNYGYTF
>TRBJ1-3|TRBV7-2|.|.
TGTGCCAGCAGCTTATCGACAGGTGGAAACACCATATATTTT
CASSLSTGGNTIYF